Sequencing of this T cell receptor beta chain was carried out in a study of response to subunit inactivated influenza vaccine. Study-wide results and caveats: Each seasonal influenza vaccination recruits few new T cells, the authors suggested.

Points on this clonotype: Antigen unknown.

TCRdb independently ran MiXCR on the RT-PCR reads; one entry per CDR3 protein. Of 150,000 to 200,000 distinct CDR3 sequences listed, approximately 12% are singletons. Trimming pared 2 bases from V and 2 bases from J, leaving 13 bases between. CDR3 length: 15 residues. Germline-derived CDR1 and CDR2 are SNHLY and FYNNEI. In addition, the sample was reused for a study of T cells expressing NK-cell markers. That source adds: 5'RACE template switching built TCR beta cDNA with unique molecular identifiers. Sequenced donors, eight in total, included seven who were HCMV-seropositive and one who was seronegative. An anti-gamma-delta TCR antibody restricted sorting to alpha-beta TCR T cells in several experiments.

The TCR was taken from a man aged 45-65 years who received an inactivated influenza vaccine. Specimen: CD8+ T cells sorted from PBMCs, collected 11 to 12 days after vaccination. The chain uses TRBV2 and TRBJ2-7; no clear D gene. This CDR3 reads CASSESPQYTYEQYF. In nucleotides, the CDR3 is TGTGCCAGCAGTGAAAGTCCGCAGTATACCTACGAGCAGTACTTC.